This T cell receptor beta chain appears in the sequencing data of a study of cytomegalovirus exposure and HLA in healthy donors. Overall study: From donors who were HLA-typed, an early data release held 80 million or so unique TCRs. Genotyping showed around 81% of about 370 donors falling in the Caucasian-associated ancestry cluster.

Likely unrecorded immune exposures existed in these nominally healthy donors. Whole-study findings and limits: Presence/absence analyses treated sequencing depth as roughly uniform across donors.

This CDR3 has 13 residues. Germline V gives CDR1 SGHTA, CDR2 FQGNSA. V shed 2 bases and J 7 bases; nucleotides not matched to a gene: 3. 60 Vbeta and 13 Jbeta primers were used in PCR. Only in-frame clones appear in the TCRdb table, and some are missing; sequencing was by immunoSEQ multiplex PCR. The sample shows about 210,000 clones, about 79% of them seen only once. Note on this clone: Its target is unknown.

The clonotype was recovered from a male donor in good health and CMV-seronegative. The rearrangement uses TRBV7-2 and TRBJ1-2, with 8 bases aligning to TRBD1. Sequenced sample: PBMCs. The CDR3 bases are TGTGCCAGCAGCTTACTGGACAGGGCTGGCTACACCTTC. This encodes CASSLLDRAGYTF.